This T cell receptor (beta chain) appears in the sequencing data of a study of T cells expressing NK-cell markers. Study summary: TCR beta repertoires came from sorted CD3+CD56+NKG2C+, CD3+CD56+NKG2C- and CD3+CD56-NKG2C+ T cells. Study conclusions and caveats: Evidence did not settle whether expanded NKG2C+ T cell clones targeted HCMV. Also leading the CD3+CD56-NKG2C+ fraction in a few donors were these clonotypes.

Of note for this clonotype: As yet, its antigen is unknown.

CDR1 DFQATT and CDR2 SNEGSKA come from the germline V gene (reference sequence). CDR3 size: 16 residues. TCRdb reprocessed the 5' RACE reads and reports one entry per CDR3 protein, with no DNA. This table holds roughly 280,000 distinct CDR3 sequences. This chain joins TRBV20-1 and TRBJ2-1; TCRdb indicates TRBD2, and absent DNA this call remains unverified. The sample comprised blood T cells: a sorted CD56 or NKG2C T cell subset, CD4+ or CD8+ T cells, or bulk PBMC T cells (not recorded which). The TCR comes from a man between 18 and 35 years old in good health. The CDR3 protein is CSAGREAGGSRDEQFF.